Presented here are 18 T cell receptor beta chains from one specimen sequenced in a study of T cell responses to AZD1222 COVID-19 vaccine. The method was immunoSEQ multiplex PCR; TCRdb's version includes in-frame clones alone and lacks a portion of them. The table has around 160,000 clones, around 88% seen once. This specimen consisted of peripheral blood, obtained on day 0 of AZD1222 vaccination. These receptors all stem from an adult in good health.

The chain is built from TRBV7-2 and TRBJ1-1, with a weak D call TRBD1 (5 bases). The CDR3 length is 13 residues. Germline CDR1 is SGHTA and CDR2 is FQGNSA. With 2 bases removed from V and 2 bases from J, the gap between germline ends came to 6 bases. CDR3 amino acids: CASSLWTNTEAFF. CDR3 bases: TGTGCCAGCAGCTTATGGACAAACACTGAAGCTTTCTTT.

The gene calls are TRBV19 and TRBJ1-1; perhaps TRBD1 as D (6 bases). V was cut by 1 base and J by 1 base, with 13 bases left in between. This CDR3 comprises 16 residues. Per germline, CDR1 LNHDA and CDR2 SQIVND (reference sequence). The CDR3 DNA is TGTGCCAGTAGTATAGCGGGACACCTCTCGAACACTGAAGCTTTCTTT. Residues: CASSIAGHLSNTEAFF.

The chain couples TRBV3-1 (or the pseudogene TRBV3-2) to TRBJ1-5, with TRBD1 as a possible D gene (6 bases). The CDR3 is made up of 14 amino acids. V lost 1 base and J lost 9, with 13 bases in between. Germline V gene sequence: CDR1 LGHDT, CDR2 YNNKEL (reference sequence). The CDR3 spells CASSQVRTVPPQHF. CDR3 nucleotides: TGTGCCAGCAGCCAAGTGCGGACAGTTCCGCCCCAGCATTTT.

V gene TRBV27 combines with J gene TRBJ2-2, with D possibly matching TRBD1 (5 bases). This CDR3 is built from 14 residues. Germline V gene sequence: CDR1 MNHEY, CDR2 SMNVEV (reference sequence). Between the trimmed V and J ends, which lost 0 bases and 5 bases, there was a span of 7 bases. The DNA of the CDR3 is TGTGCCAGCAGTTTATCCCAGGGTACCGGGGAGCTGTTTTTT. As protein: CASSLSQGTGELFF.

V usage is TRBV19 and J usage is TRBJ1-1, with 11 bases fitting TRBD1. After removal of 7 bases from V and 0 bases from J, the junction contained 10 bases not matched to a gene. This CDR3 has 17 residues. The germline V gene has CDR1 LNHDA and CDR2 SQIVND (reference sequence). CDR3 sequence (DNA): TGTGCCAGTACCCGGCGCGGGACAGGGGGTATGAACACTGAAGCTTTCTTT. Its translation: CASTRRGTGGMNTEAFF.

CDR3 loop: CASSQRSFNTEAFF. CDR3 DNA sequence: TGTGCCAGCAGCCAGCGCAGTTTTAACACTGAAGCTTTCTTT. The J gene is TRBJ1-1, the V gene TRBV3-1 (or the pseudogene TRBV3-2); D is ambiguous. The germline gives CDR1 LGHDT, CDR2 YNNKEL (reference sequence). V was pared by 3 bases and J by 2 bases, with 10 bases between. The CDR3 loop spans 14 amino acids.

The rearrangement links TRBV9 to TRBJ2-7; the match to TRBD2 covers 9 bases. V lost 0 bases and J lost 2; bases outside the gene matches: 3. The length of the CDR3 is 15 residues. Germline V gives CDR1 SGDLS, CDR2 YYNGEE. The CDR3: CASSVGQRGAYEQYF. The CDR3 coding sequence is TGTGCCAGCAGCGTAGGCCAGCGGGGGGCCTACGAGCAGTACTTC.

V and J are TRBV7-3 and TRBJ1-6, with unresolved D. Germline values: CDR1 SGHTA, CDR2 FQGTGA. Trimming left V 5 bases short and J 4 bases short, with 6 bases between. CDR3 length equals 13 residues. In DNA, the CDR3 is TGTGCCAGCAGCCATAATTATAATTCACCCCTCCACTTT. It translates to CASSHNYNSPLHF. The full variable domain, completed using reference TRBV7-3 and TRBJ1-6, is GAGVSQTPSNKVTEKGKYVELRCDPISGHTALYWYRQSLGQGPEFLIYFQGTGAADDSGLPNDRFFAVRPEGSVSTLKIQRTERGDSAVYLCASSHNYNSPLHFGNGTRLTVT.

This chain links TRBV25-1 with TRBJ1-1; perhaps TRBD1 as D (5 bases). V was clipped by 2 bases and J by 0 bases, with 10 bases between them. CDR3 length: 15 residues. Per germline, CDR1 MGHDK and CDR2 SYGVNS. This chain's CDR3 is CASSERQNLNTEAFF. DNA for the CDR3: TGTGCCAGCAGTGAAAGACAGAATTTGAACACTGAAGCTTTCTTT. The full variable domain, completed using reference TRBV25-1 and TRBJ1-1, is EADIYQTPRYLVIGTGKKITLECSQTMGHDKMYWYQQDPGMELHLIHYSYGVNSTEKGDLSSESTVSRIRTEHFPLTLESARPSHTSQYLCASSERQNLNTEAFFGQGTRLTVV.

The V call is TRBV24-1, the J call TRBJ1-2; 9 bases match TRBD1. The CDR3 is 16 residues long. J was trimmed by 1 base and V by 8 bases; bases with no gene match: 10. CDR1 and CDR2 (germline): KGHDR, SFDVKD. CDR3: CATTTGTGRINYGYTF. Written as DNA, the CDR3 is TGTGCCACCACGACGGGGACAGGGAGGATTAACTATGGCTACACCTTC.

The chain uses TRBV28 and TRBJ1-2; TRBD1 agrees at 9 bases. V was pared by 4 bases and J by 6 bases, with 6 bases of the junction left unmatched. The germline gives CDR1 MDHEN, CDR2 SYDVKM. The CDR3 has 14 residues. The chain's CDR3 is CASSYAGTGNGYTF. CDR3 in DNA: TGTGCCAGCAGTTACGCCGGGACAGGGAATGGCTACACCTTC.

This rearrangement joins TRBV14 to TRBJ2-7; TRBD1 matches at 9 bases. The CDR3 totals 16 residues. The germline V gene encodes CDR1 SGHDN and CDR2 FVKESK. The V gene end was trimmed by 2 bases and the J gene end by 1 base; junction bases not matched to a gene: 6. CDR3 DNA: TGTGCCAGCAGCCAAAACAGGGGGCAGAGGTCCTACGAGCAGTACTTC. Translated, it gives CASSQNRGQRSYEQYF.

The genes are TRBV28 and TRBJ1-5, with D tentatively TRBD1 (5 bases). The ends were cut back, 6 bases at V and 1 base at J, with 16 bases in the middle. Germline V lookup: CDR1 MDHEN, CDR2 SYDVKM. The length of the CDR3 is 16 residues. The CDR3 nucleotides read TGTGCCAGCAGCAAACTACCGGGACGGAGCAATCAGCCCCAGCATTTT. Amino acid sequence: CASSKLPGRSNQPQHF.

The chain has TRBV9 and TRBJ1-3; D is unclear. Trimming shortened V by 0 bases and J by 3 bases, and 16 bases separated the two germline ends. The CDR3 is made up of 17 amino acids. Germline V gene data show CDR1 as SGDLS and CDR2 as YYNGEE. The CDR3 sequence: CASSVDPFSSYGNTIYF. In DNA form, the CDR3 reads TGTGCCAGCAGCGTAGACCCGTTTTCCTCGTATGGAAACACCATATATTTT.

This chain links TRBV27 with TRBJ1-5; 9 bases match TRBD1. The CDR3 contains 15 residues. Trimming at V came to 7 bases and at J to 5 bases, leaving 9 bases not matched to a gene. Germline V gene data show CDR1 as MNHEY and CDR2 as SMNVEV (reference sequence). The CDR3: CASTTGGGSDQPQHF. The CDR3 DNA sequence: TGTGCCAGCACGACAGGGGGGGGCAGCGATCAGCCCCAGCATTTT.

The V call is TRBV7-3, the J call TRBJ2-2; no definite D call. Germline V gene data show CDR1 as SGHTA and CDR2 as FQGTGA. Trimming stripped 1 base from V and 3 bases from J, with 6 bases between. The CDR3 is 14 residues long. The CDR3 protein is CASSLNSYTGELFF. CDR3 coding DNA: TGTGCCAGCAGCTTAAATTCCTACACCGGGGAGCTGTTTTTT.

The rearrangement uses TRBV5-4 and TRBJ2-1, with 9 bases fitting TRBD2. J gave up 0 bases and V 0 bases, and 7 bases lay outside the gene matches. Germline-derived CDR1 and CDR2 are SGHNT and YYREEE (reference sequence). The CDR3 is 18 residues long. Written as DNA, the CDR3 is TGTGCCAGCAGCTTGGGTCTAGCGGGGCCGAGCTCCTACAATGAGCAGTTCTTC. It specifies CASSLGLAGPSSYNEQFF. The full variable domain, its missing parts supplied by reference TRBV5-4 and TRBJ2-1, is ETGVTQSPTHLIKTRGQQVTLRCSSQSGHNTVSWYQQALGQGPQFIFQYYREEENGRGNFPPRFSGLQFPNYSSELNVNALELDDSALYLCASSLGLAGPSSYNEQFFGPGTRLTVL.

The rearrangement links TRBV7-9 to TRBJ1-2; D is uncertain. V lost 3 bases to trimming and J lost 9 bases, with 14 bases between them. Per germline, CDR1 SEHNR and CDR2 FQNEAQ (reference sequence). The length of the CDR3 is 13 residues. The CDR3 sequence is CASSFLGGQSYTF. The CDR3 DNA follows: TGTGCCAGCAGCTTTTTGGGAGGGCAGAGCTACACCTTC.